What follows are 19 T cell receptor beta chains derived from one specimen sequenced in a study of blood T cell repertoires in COVID-19. This table comes from immunoSEQ multiplex PCR, and its TCRdb copy is limited to in-frame clones, with some not included. The table includes 130,000 to 150,000 clones, around 87% detected once. The specimen sequenced was peripheral blood. These receptor sequences come from a woman in her sixties or seventies with active COVID-19.

The gene calls are TRBV7-3 and TRBJ2-7, with D possibly being TRBD2 (5 bases). This CDR3 comprises 17 residues. V dropped 1 base and J dropped 5 bases, with 21 bases sitting between them. Germline lookup yields CDR1 SGHTA and CDR2 FQGTGA. CDR3 nucleotide sequence: TGTGCCAGCAGCTTAAAGGATAGCGTTTTATGGGAGCACGAGCAGTACTTC. This translates into CASSLKDSVLWEHEQYF.

V gene TRBV4-1 combines with J gene TRBJ2-6, with D unclear. The CDR3 loop spans 15 amino acids. Germline CDR1 and CDR2: MGHRA and YSYEKL. V lost 1 base and J lost 2, with 6 bases in between. The CDR3 sequence: CASSQGSAGANVLTF. In nucleotides, the CDR3 is TGCGCCAGCAGCCAAGGGTCGGCTGGGGCCAACGTCCTGACTTTC.

This chain uses TRBV2 with TRBJ2-7; 7 positions agree with TRBD2. CDR1 is SNHLY, CDR2 FYNNEI, per germline. This CDR3 has 14 amino acids. V gave up 3 bases and J gave up 5 bases; unmatched junction bases: 7. CDR3 in amino acids: CASSESKGGNEQYF. The CDR3 DNA reads TGTGCCAGCAGTGAGAGTAAGGGAGGGAACGAGCAGTACTTC.

The chain couples TRBV18 to TRBJ2-3; TRBD2 agrees at 7 bases. V lost 2 bases to trimming and J lost 4 bases; unmatched junction nucleotides: 9. The CDR3 contains 16 residues. Per the germline V gene, CDR1 is KGHSH and CDR2 is LQKENI. The CDR3 DNA is TGTGCCAGCTCACCAATTAGCGGGCAAGGGGCAGATACGCAGTATTTT. This codes for CASSPISGQGADTQYF.

The chain has TRBV10-3 and TRBJ2-7; tentative D call: TRBD2 (5 bases). The CDR3 is made up of 13 amino acids. Trimming stripped 4 bases from V and 6 bases from J, with 13 bases between. Germline CDR1 ENHRY, CDR2 SYGVKD. CDR3 in DNA: TGTGCCATCAGTGGTAGCGAGCTGACCGAGCAGTACTTC. Its protein is CAISGSELTEQYF.

This clone was seen only a few times. The chain couples TRBV15 to TRBJ2-3; D not resolved. CDR1 is LNHNV, CDR2 YYDKDF, per germline (reference sequence). The CDR3 loop spans 17 amino acids. V was trimmed by 2 bases and J by 4 bases, leaving 19 bases between them. As DNA, the CDR3 is TGTGCCACCAGCAGACCCGGGTATTTTCCCCCCTCAGATACGCAGTATTTT. It yields the protein CATSRPGYFPPSDTQYF.

The rearrangement joins TRBV19 to TRBJ1-6, with D possibly being TRBD1 (5 bases). The germline V and J ends were trimmed by 2 bases and 8 bases, with 16 bases remaining between them. The germline CDR1 and CDR2 sequences are LNHDA and SQIVND (reference sequence). The CDR3 spans 16 residues. DNA for the CDR3: TGTGCCAGTAGTATACTCAGGGCCGGGGGTGATTCACCCCTCCACTTT. Amino acid sequence: CASSILRAGGDSPLHF.

This clone was seen just once. J is TRBJ1-5 and V is TRBV7-8; 12 nucleotides align to TRBD1. The V and J ends lost 5 bases and 6 bases, in that order; junction bases with no gene match: 8. Germline-derived CDR1 and CDR2 are SGHVS and FQNEAQ. The CDR3 has 16 residues. The CDR3 nucleotides read TGTGCCAGCAGCGTCTGGGGACAGGGGGCGGGTCAGCCCCAGCATTTT. Translating gives CASSVWGQGAGQPQHF.

This sequence joins TRBV3-1 (or the pseudogene TRBV3-2) and TRBJ1-6, with 7 bases identical to TRBD1. The CDR3 is 15 residues long. V lost 7 bases to trimming and J lost 7 bases; unmatched junction nucleotides: 10. The germline gives CDR1 LGHDT, CDR2 YNNKEL (reference sequence). The CDR3 protein is CASTSRQGRNSPLHF. CDR3 DNA sequence: TGTGCCAGCACCTCGAGACAGGGAAGGAATTCACCCCTCCACTTT.

This clone was seen only a few times. The chain combines TRBV19 with TRBJ2-7, with 7 bases fitting TRBD2. Germline assignment: CDR1 LNHDA and CDR2 SQIVND (reference sequence). The V segment lost 3 bases and the J segment 6 bases; nucleotides outside the gene matches: 2. This CDR3 comprises 12 residues. The CDR3 DNA reads as TGTGCCAGTAGTATTGGGGAGGGCGAGCAGTACTTC. It encodes CASSIGEGEQYF.

J is TRBJ1-2 and V is TRBV28; the match to TRBD1 covers 11 bases. V lost 5 bases to trimming and J lost 5 bases; unmatched junction nucleotides: 7. The CDR3 length is 15 residues. Germline V gives CDR1 MDHEN, CDR2 SYDVKM. The CDR3 coding sequence is TGTGCCAGCAGTGAACCGGGACAGGGGGAATATGGCTACACCTTC. This codes for CASSEPGQGEYGYTF.

This chain connects TRBV5-1 to TRBJ1-2, with 8 bases lining up with TRBD1. The germline CDR1 and CDR2 sequences are SGHRS and YFSETQ. V shed 4 bases, J shed 6 bases, and the junction held 11 bases outside the gene matches. This CDR3 contains 15 residues. The CDR3 protein is CASSLQDRALNGYTF. The CDR3 DNA sequence: TGCGCCAGCAGCCTCCAGGACAGGGCGTTAAATGGCTACACCTTC.

The chain has TRBV4-1 and TRBJ2-7; 7 bases align to TRBD2. Looked up from germline, CDR1 is MGHRA and CDR2 is YSYEKL. V dropped 4 bases and J dropped 5; count of bases not matched to a gene: 5. CDR3 length: 13 amino acids. The CDR3 loop reads CASSPGGGNEQYF. CDR3 DNA: TGCGCCAGCAGCCCGGGGGGTGGGAACGAGCAGTACTTC.

V gene TRBV12-5 combines with J gene TRBJ2-5, with 9 bases matching TRBD1. This CDR3 is 13 amino acids long. Trimming removed 6 bases from V and 5 bases from J; junction bases left unmatched: 4. Per the germline V gene, CDR1 is LGHNT and CDR2 is FRNRAP. The CDR3 spells CASGPGQGETQYF. CDR3 bases: TGTGCTAGTGGACCAGGACAGGGGGAGACCCAGTACTTC.

This sequence joins TRBV30 and TRBJ1-2; 7 nucleotides match TRBD1. This CDR3 is 16 amino acids long. The ends lost 2 bases at V and 0 bases at J; junction bases unmatched: 9. Germline CDR1 and CDR2: GTSNPN and SVGIG (reference sequence). This CDR3 reads CAWSRGPYKANYGYTF. As DNA, the CDR3 is TGTGCCTGGAGTAGGGGGCCGTACAAAGCTAACTATGGCTACACCTTC.

The V gene is TRBV7-9, the J gene TRBJ2-7; a weak D match, TRBD1 (7 bases). The germline V and J ends were trimmed by 3 bases and 6 bases, with 18 bases remaining between them. The CDR3 is 15 amino acids. Germline values: CDR1 SEHNR, CDR2 FQNEAQ (reference sequence). The DNA of the CDR3 is TGTGCCAGCAGCTTCACTGCCGGGACAGCGGGCGAGCAGTACTTC. Translation: CASSFTAGTAGEQYF.

The chain joins TRBV18 to TRBJ2-7; D not resolved. The CDR3 sequence is 13 residues long. V lost 3 bases and J 3 bases, leaving 9 bases between the germline ends. The germline V gene encodes CDR1 KGHSH and CDR2 LQKENI. The CDR3 DNA reads TGTGCCAGCTCACCCGAGCTAAGCTACGAGCAGTACTTC. This translates into CASSPELSYEQYF.

This clone was detected only once. The chain has TRBV7-9 and TRBJ2-7; no firm D call. CDR1 is SEHNR and CDR2 is FQNEAQ in the germline V gene (reference sequence). This CDR3 is built from 13 residues. Trimming left V 8 bases short and J 2 bases short, with 13 bases between. Here the CDR3 reads CASAPVSTYEQYF. CDR3 DNA sequence: TGTGCCAGCGCACCAGTTTCCACCTACGAGCAGTACTTC.

DNA for the CDR3: TGTGCCAGCAGCCCTACAGGAAGAGCGAACGGGAACACTGAAGCTTTCTTT. As protein: CASSPTGRANGNTEAFF. This sequence joins TRBV3-1 (or the pseudogene TRBV3-2) and TRBJ1-1; TRBD1 might be the D (5 bases). Germline CDR1 and CDR2: LGHDT and YNNKEL (reference sequence). With 4 bases removed from V and 1 base from J, the gap between germline ends came to 19 bases. The CDR3 loop spans 17 amino acids.